This T cell receptor (beta chain) was observed in a study of neurological immune-mediated disorders. Deletions cut 0 bases from V and 8 bases from J, with 16 bases between. CDR3 length: 16 amino acids. The V gene's germline CDR1 is SGHVS and CDR2 FNYEAQ. A few counts support this clonotype. MiXCR, run by TCRdb on the 5' RACE reads, gives a single entry per CDR3 protein. This sample yields 20,000 to 30,000 distinct CDR3 sequences, of which under 15% are seen a single time; 16% belongs to the top ten. This TCR came from a woman aged 40 to 50 with HTLV-1-associated myelopathy (HAM/TSP). The V and J genes are TRBV7-6 and TRBJ1-4; a possible D gene is TRBD1 (5 bases). The sample consisted of PBMCs. The CDR3 DNA reads as TGTGCCAGCAGCTTAGCGACAGCACAACTAGGGGAAAAACTGTTTTTT. Amino acid sequence: CASSLATAQLGEKLFF. The variable domain in full, with the rest retrieved from reference TRBV7-6 and TRBJ1-4, is GAGVSQSPRYKVTKRGQDVALRCDPISGHVSLYWYRQALGQGPEFLTYFNYEAQQDKSGLPNDRFSAERPEGSISTLTIQRTEQRDSAMYRCASSLATAQLGEKLFFGSGTQLSVL.